The clone carrying this T cell receptor beta chain has at least ten counts. Its antigen is undetermined. Amplification of the TCR beta CDR3 regions used RNA transcripts (as template). In the first round, RT-PCR was carried out with HTBI primers, and a multiplex PCR formed the second round. TCRdb reprocessed the multiplex PCR reads via MiXCR and lists one record per CDR3 protein. This sample has approximately 1.2 million distinct CDR3 sequences; 35% to 40% occur once, and the top ten carry over 8.5%. It was on clinical symptoms, serum thyroxine, TRAb, thyroid ultrasound and orbital computed tomography that diagnosis relied. The CDR3 sequence is 14 residues long. In germline, CDR1 is SQVTM, CDR2 ANQGSEA. Losses at the gene ends were 7 bases for V and 0 bases for J; bases not matched to a gene: 9. The data were obtained in a study of Graves' ophthalmopathy and Graves' hyperthyroidism. About the study: By definition, stable hyperthyroidism involved no ophthalmopathy within 18 months of follow-up. The study, taken as a whole, reports: Blood also carried most expanded thyroid clonotypes exceeding 0.001 frequency. From stable hyperthyroidism, ophthalmopathy was separated by a 13-signature model with 85% to 90% sensitivity and approximately 81% specificity.

Sequenced: peripheral blood or thyroid tissue (not recorded which). The chain combines TRBV29-1 with TRBJ2-7; TRBD1 matches at 7 bases. The clonotype originates from an adult man with Graves' hyperthyroidism. CDR3 amino acids: CSATTRDSSYEQYF. The CDR3 nucleotides read TGCAGCGCCACAACAAGGGACAGCTCCTACGAGCAGTACTTC.